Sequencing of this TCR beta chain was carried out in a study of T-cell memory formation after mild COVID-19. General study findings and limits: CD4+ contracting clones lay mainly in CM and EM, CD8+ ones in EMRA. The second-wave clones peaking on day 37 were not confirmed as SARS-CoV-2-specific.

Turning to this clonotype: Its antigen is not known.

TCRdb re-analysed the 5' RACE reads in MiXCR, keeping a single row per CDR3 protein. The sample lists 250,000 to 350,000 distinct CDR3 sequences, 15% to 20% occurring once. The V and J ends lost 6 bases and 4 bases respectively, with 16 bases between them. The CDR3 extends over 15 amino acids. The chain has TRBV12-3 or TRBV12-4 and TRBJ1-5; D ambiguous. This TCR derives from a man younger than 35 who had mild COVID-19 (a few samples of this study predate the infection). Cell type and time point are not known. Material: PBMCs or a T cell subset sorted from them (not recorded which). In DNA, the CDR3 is TGTGCCAGCAGGGTGGACCCCGGCGGAAATCAGCCCCAGCATTTT. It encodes CASRVDPGGNQPQHF.